A selection of T cell receptor beta chains follows, all from one sample in a study of OX40 agonist ivuxolimab in advanced cancers. Profiled with immunoSEQ multiplex PCR; TCRdb holds only in-frame clones, not every one. The sample has 65,000 to 85,000 clones; just under 95% are singletons. The specimen was CD4+ or CD8+ T cells sorted from blood, collected in a trial of the OX40 agonist ivuxolimab. The receptor source for this set is an adult with an advanced solid tumor such as melanoma, head and neck, liver or kidney cancer. Each CDR3 is given with its conserved first and last residue. Fields, in order: V gene, D gene, clone size, J gene, CDR3 protein, CDR3 DNA. D genes are given only for firm matches. Size is omitted from some rows. Given values are once, few, many or a class for expanded clones.

V: TRBV6-5; D: TRBD2; size: .; J: TRBJ2-5; CDR3: CASKPGGSDWETQYF; DNA: TGTGCCAGCAAGCCTGGCGGGAGCGATTGGGAGACCCAGTACTTC
V: TRBV27; D: TRBD2; size: .; J: TRBJ2-1; CDR3: CASSSYRGTRRGNEQFF; DNA: TGTGCCAGCAGTTCTTATCGTGGGACTAGAAGGGGCAATGAGCAGTTCTTC
V: TRBV6-1; D: .; size: .; J: TRBJ1-2; CDR3: CASSEVTEANYGYTF; DNA: TGTGCCAGCAGTGAAGTGACAGAGGCTAACTATGGCTACACCTTC
V: TRBV5-1; D: .; size: .; J: TRBJ2-1; CDR3: CASSPPRDLGEQFF; DNA: TGCGCCAGCAGCCCCCCGAGGGATCTCGGTGAGCAGTTCTTC
V: TRBV30; D: .; size: once; J: TRBJ1-2; CDR3: CAWDPGHGYTF; DNA: TGTGCCTGGGACCCAGGGCATGGCTACACCTTC
V: TRBV12-5; D: .; size: .; J: TRBJ2-5; CDR3: CASGNSETQYF; DNA: TGTGCTAGTGGTAACTCAGAGACCCAGTACTTC
V: TRBV7-7; D: TRBD1; size: once; J: TRBJ2-2; CDR3: CASSFNSGTGGPGELFF; DNA: TGTGCTAGCAGCTTCAATTCCGGGACAGGGGGCCCCGGGGAGCTGTTTTTT
V: TRBV7-2; D: .; size: once; J: TRBJ2-6; CDR3: CASSLPSSGANVLTF; DNA: TGTGCCAGCAGCTTACCGAGCTCTGGGGCCAACGTCCTGACTTTC
V: TRBV12-5; D: TRBD2; size: .; J: TRBJ2-1; CDR3: CASGLGLAGGQNEQFF; DNA: TGTGCTAGTGGTTTGGGACTAGCGGGAGGACAGAATGAGCAGTTCTTC
V: TRBV11-2; D: .; size: .; J: TRBJ2-7; CDR3: CASRWAGRTYEQYF; DNA: TGTGCCAGCAGGTGGGCAGGGAGGACCTACGAGCAGTACTTC
V: TRBV5-1; D: .; size: .; J: TRBJ1-1; CDR3: CASSLQENTEAFF; DNA: TGCGCCAGCAGCCTACAAGAGAACACTGAAGCTTTCTTT
V: TRBV28; D: .; size: few; J: TRBJ1-2; CDR3: CASSLVDAGLYGYTF; DNA: TGTGCCAGCAGCCTGGTTGATGCTGGGCTCTATGGCTACACCTTC
V: TRBV14; D: .; size: few; J: TRBJ2-6; CDR3: CASSHRSFGAVLTF; DNA: TGTGCCAGCAGCCATCGGTCCTTCGGGGCCGTCCTGACTTTC
V: TRBV5-1; D: .; size: once; J: TRBJ1-3; CDR3: CASSLTEPTRASGNTIYF; DNA: TGCGCCAGCAGCTTGACGGAACCTACAAGGGCCTCTGGAAACACCATATATTTT
V: TRBV19; D: TRBD1; size: .; J: TRBJ2-5; CDR3: CASQDRPKETQYF; DNA: TGTGCCAGTCAGGACAGGCCCAAAGAGACCCAGTACTTC
V: TRBV5-1; D: .; size: .; J: TRBJ2-7; CDR3: CASSLAGNEQYF; DNA: TGCGCCAGCAGCTTGGCAGGGAACGAGCAGTACTTC
V: TRBV9; D: .; size: .; J: TRBJ2-3; CDR3: CASSVSSSTDTQYF; DNA: TGTGCCAGCAGCGTGTCGTCTAGCACAGATACGCAGTATTTT
V: TRBV7-2; D: .; size: .; J: TRBJ2-7; CDR3: CASSLVTYEQYF; DNA: TGTGCCAGCAGCTTAGTCACCTACGAGCAGTACTTC
V: TRBV19; D: .; size: .; J: TRBJ2-5; CDR3: CASSIVDRKETQYF; DNA: TGTGCCAGTAGTATAGTCGACAGAAAAGAGACCCAGTACTTC
V: TRBV29-1; D: .; size: .; J: TRBJ2-5; CDR3: CSVIQENQETQYF; DNA: TGCAGCGTGATACAGGAGAACCAAGAGACCCAGTACTTC
V: TRBV7-3; D: TRBD1; size: .; J: TRBJ2-2; CDR3: CASSPRQGASTGELFF; DNA: TGTGCCAGCAGCCCGCGACAGGGGGCGAGCACCGGGGAGCTGTTTTTT
V: TRBV27; D: TRBD1; size: .; J: TRBJ1-1; CDR3: CASSWRQGGTEAFF; DNA: TGTGCCAGCAGTTGGAGACAGGGGGGCACTGAAGCTTTCTTT
V: TRBV6-1; D: .; size: .; J: TRBJ1-5; CDR3: CASGGGYQPQHF; DNA: TGTGCCAGCGGGGGGGGCTATCAGCCCCAGCATTTT
V: TRBV19; D: .; size: once; J: TRBJ1-1; CDR3: CASKLRPLNTEAFF; DNA: TGTGCCAGTAAGTTAAGGCCCCTGAACACTGAAGCTTTCTTT
V: TRBV10-3; D: .; size: once; J: TRBJ2-2; CDR3: CAISVSAAEASTGELFF; DNA: TGTGCCATCAGTGTTTCGGCAGCGGAGGCGAGCACCGGGGAGCTGTTTTTT